Listed below are T cell receptor beta chains from one sample, sequenced in a study of control samples from healthy donors and cancer patients. The data were produced by immunoSEQ multiplex PCR, yet TCRdb's version contains in-frame clones alone and is incomplete. The sample carries 48,000 or so clones, over 90% recorded once. The specimen was PBMCs. The receptor source for this set is a woman in her 50s with head and neck cancer. CDR3s include the opening cysteine and the closing phenylalanine or tryptophan. D genes are given only for firm matches. Size tells how often a clone was seen (once, few, many) or the class of an expanded clone, and some rows leave it out.

J: TRBJ1-2
D: NA
V: TRBV28
size: NA
DNA: TGTGCCAGCAGTTTGAGTTTCCCGGACAGTCGTTATGGCTACACCTTC
CDR3: CASSLSFPDSRYGYTF

J: TRBJ2-1
D: TRBD2
V: TRBV5-4
size: once
DNA: TGTGCCAGCAGCGGGACGACTAGCGGAGATTACAATGAGCAGTTCTTC
CDR3: CASSGTTSGDYNEQFF

J: TRBJ2-2
D: TRBD1
V: TRBV7-6
size: few
DNA: TGTGCCAGCAGCCCAGGGGGCGCTAGCACCGGGGAGCTGTTTTTT
CDR3: CASSPGGASTGELFF

J: TRBJ2-5
D: TRBD1
V: TRBV5-1
size: NA
DNA: TGCGCCAGCAGCTTGGAAGGACAGGGGCAAGAGACCCAGTACTTC
CDR3: CASSLEGQGQETQYF

J: TRBJ1-2
D: NA
V: TRBV7-9
size: NA
DNA: TGTGCCAGCAGCTTACAGGGGACCTATGGCTACACCTTC
CDR3: CASSLQGTYGYTF

J: TRBJ1-5
D: TRBD1
V: TRBV6-5
size: NA
DNA: TGTGCCAGCAGCGCGGACAGGGCCCAGCCCCAGCATTTT
CDR3: CASSADRAQPQHF

J: TRBJ1-4
D: NA
V: TRBV15
size: NA
DNA: TGTGCCACCAGCAGAAAGAAGGGAACTAATGAAAAACTGTTTTTT
CDR3: CATSRKKGTNEKLFF

J: TRBJ1-6
D: NA
V: TRBV2
size: NA
DNA: TGTGCCAGCAGGGGGGATGCAGGGCGGAATTCACCCCTCCACTTT
CDR3: CASRGDAGRNSPLHF

J: TRBJ2-7
D: TRBD1
V: TRBV5-1
size: NA
DNA: TGCGCCAGCAGCAGGACAGGGGGCTCCTACGAGCAGTACTTC
CDR3: CASSRTGGSYEQYF

J: TRBJ2-2
D: NA
V: TRBV5-4
size: NA
DNA: TGTGCCAGCAGCTTGGAAACCAACACCGGGGAGCTGTTTTTT
CDR3: CASSLETNTGELFF

J: TRBJ1-2
D: NA
V: TRBV15
size: NA
DNA: TGTGCCACCAGCAGAGATCTTAGGTCAGGGGAAAGAGAAAATGGCTACACCTTC
CDR3: CATSRDLRSGERENGYTF

J: TRBJ2-7
D: TRBD1
V: TRBV28
size: NA
DNA: TGTGCCAGCAGTCCTTGGACAGGGGGCGTCTACGAGCAGTACTTC
CDR3: CASSPWTGGVYEQYF

J: TRBJ2-3
D: NA
V: TRBV6-5
size: NA
DNA: TGTGCCAGCAGTTACGGCGGGGTCTACACAGATACGCAGTATTTT
CDR3: CASSYGGVYTDTQYF